This is a list of T cell receptor beta chains from one sample in a study of T cells in Graves' hyperthyroidism and ophthalmopathy. TCRdb passed the multiplex PCR reads through MiXCR, listing each CDR3 protein once. Altogether 700,000 or so distinct CDR3 sequences are present, over 15% being singletons, with the ten largest covering around 7.7%. Sequencing input: blood. Receptors originate from a man between 18 and 29 years old with Graves' hyperthyroidism. Each CDR3 is given with its conserved first and last residue. The D gene is left open where the match is weak. Some rows have no size entry. The others give once, few or many, or a class for an expanded clone.

TRBV27	TRBJ2-1	-	-	CASSPLDGEQFF	TGTGCCAGCAGTCCCCTAGACGGTGAGCAGTTCTTC
TRBV20-1	TRBJ2-3	few	-	CSARDGGTSERTQYF	TGCAGTGCTAGAGACGGCGGGACATCCGAGAGGACGCAGTATTTT
TRBV12-3/TRBV12-4	TRBJ1-5	many	-	CASSQGSSNQPQHF	TGTGCCAGCAGCCAAGGCAGCTCCAATCAGCCCCAGCATTTT
TRBV12-5	TRBJ2-5	many	-	CASAQGRQETQYF	TGTGCTAGTGCCCAGGGACGTCAAGAGACCCAGTACTTC
TRBV13	TRBJ2-1	few	TRBD2	CASSSIGLAGVNEQFF	TGTGCCAGCAGCTCTATTGGACTAGCGGGAGTAAATGAGCAGTTCTTC
TRBV20-1	TRBJ2-1	-	-	CSAREGGGGGEQFF	TGCAGTGCTAGAGAGGGCGGAGGGGGGGGTGAGCAGTTCTTC
TRBV24-1	TRBJ1-1	many	-	CATSDSGTSPEAFF	TGTGCCACCAGTGATTCCGGGACCAGCCCTGAAGCTTTCTTT
TRBV28	TRBJ1-5	many	TRBD1	CASSGQGSNQPQHF	TGTGCCAGCAGTGGACAGGGTAGCAATCAGCCCCAGCATTTT
TRBV7-6	TRBJ2-3	many	-	CASSLDPLGGASTDTQYF	TGTGCCAGCAGCTTAGACCCTCTAGGCGGGGCGAGCACAGATACGCAGTATTTT
TRBV11-2	TRBJ2-5	-	TRBD1	CASSLGVQGGETQYF	TGTGCCAGCAGCTTAGGTGTACAGGGGGGTGAGACCCAGTACTTC
TRBV5-1	TRBJ2-7	-	-	CASSWGPSGGEQYF	TGCGCCAGCAGCTGGGGGCCGTCCGGGGGCGAGCAGTACTTC
TRBV19	TRBJ2-5	-	TRBD2	CASRFSATSGIEETQYF	TGTGCCAGTAGATTCTCCGCCACTAGCGGGATCGAAGAGACCCAGTACTTC
TRBV14	TRBJ2-7	few	-	CASSQGSREQYF	TGTGCCAGCAGCCAAGGGTCCAGGGAGCAGTACTTC
TRBV20-1	TRBJ2-4	-	-	CSARLVGIQYF	TGCAGTGCTAGGCTGGTGGGCATTCAGTACTTC
TRBV11-3	TRBJ2-3	few	TRBD2	CASSHPALAGADTQYF	TGTGCCAGCAGCCACCCCGCACTAGCGGGAGCAGATACGCAGTATTTT
TRBV13	TRBJ1-5	-	-	CASSAGTRDQPQHF	TGTGCCAGCAGCGCGGGGACACGCGATCAGCCCCAGCATTTT
TRBV29-1	TRBJ2-7	many	TRBD2	CSVEDPLAGGGPEQYF	TGCAGCGTTGAAGACCCCTTAGCGGGAGGCGGCCCCGAGCAGTACTTC
TRBV27	TRBJ2-7	many	-	CASSLLPRYEQYF	TGTGCCAGCAGTTTATTACCCCGCTACGAGCAGTACTTC
TRBV4-3	TRBJ2-1	-	-	CASSQGRLNEQFF	TGCGCCAGCAGCCAGGGCAGATTGAATGAGCAGTTCTTC
TRBV20-1	TRBJ2-7	many	-	CSARENYEQYF	TGCAGTGCTAGAGAAAACTACGAGCAGTACTTC
TRBV5-1	TRBJ2-5	few	-	CASSSGPLPETQYF	TGCGCCAGCAGTTCGGGACCGCTACCAGAGACCCAGTACTTC
TRBV14	TRBJ2-1	-	-	CASSQGLRNEQFF	TGTGCCAGCAGCCAAGGACTAAGGAATGAGCAGTTCTTC
TRBV20-1	TRBJ1-1	few	-	CSARAGWSEAFF	TGCAGTGCTAGGGCAGGGTGGTCTGAAGCTTTCTTT
TRBV28	TRBJ2-3	-	TRBD2	CASSQVRGAGTDTQYF	TGTGCCAGCAGCCAAGTGCGGGGGGCCGGCACAGATACGCAGTATTTT
TRBV14	TRBJ2-7	few	-	CASSQDFGDEQYF	TGTGCCAGCAGCCAAGATTTCGGAGACGAGCAGTACTTC
TRBV27	TRBJ1-1	few	TRBD1	CASSPLDRAPNTEAFF	TGTGCCAGCAGTCCCCTGGACAGGGCCCCCAACACTGAAGCTTTCTTT
TRBV13	TRBJ2-7	few	TRBD1	CASSRGGTGDGEQYF	TGTGCCAGCAGCCGGGGTGGGACAGGGGATGGGGAGCAGTACTTC
TRBV6-1	TRBJ2-3	many	TRBD1	CASSRSTGTRAADTQYF	TGTGCCAGCAGTCGTTCGACAGGGACAAGGGCGGCAGATACGCAGTATTTT
TRBV4-1	TRBJ1-1	few	-	CASSQESGRLIAFF	TGCGCCAGCAGCCAAGAAAGTGGCAGGTTGATAGCTTTCTTT
TRBV20-1	TRBJ2-7	-	TRBD2	CSARSPGGNEQYF	TGCAGTGCTAGAAGCCCGGGAGGGAACGAGCAGTACTTC
TRBV29-1	TRBJ2-7	-	-	CSPTSTLYEQYF	TGCAGCCCTACATCCACCCTCTACGAGCAGTACTTC
TRBV12-3/TRBV12-4	TRBJ2-6	many	-	CASSRGSGANVLTF	TGTGCCAGCAGCCGGGGATCTGGGGCCAACGTCCTGACTTTC
TRBV28	TRBJ1-2	-	TRBD1	CASKDTGGGGYGYTF	TGTGCCAGTAAAGATACAGGGGGCGGGGGATATGGCTACACCTTC
TRBV20-1	TRBJ2-1	-	TRBD2	CSARKRGLASNEQFF	TGCAGTGCTAGAAAGCGGGGACTAGCATCCAATGAGCAGTTCTTC
TRBV12-3/TRBV12-4	TRBJ1-5	many	-	CASRQAISNQPQHF	TGTGCCAGCCGACAGGCAATTAGCAATCAGCCCCAGCATTTT
TRBV3-1	TRBJ2-7	-	-	CASGIRRYKPYEQYF	TGTGCCAGCGGCATCCGACGGTACAAGCCCTACGAGCAGTACTTC
TRBV6-1	TRBJ1-2	many	-	CASNKSPGVYYGYTF	TGTGCCAGCAATAAAAGCCCTGGGGTTTACTATGGCTACACCTTC
TRBV20-1	TRBJ2-7	few	TRBD2	CSATSGRYEQYF	TGCAGTGCTACTAGCGGGAGGTACGAGCAGTACTTC
TRBV12-5	TRBJ2-2	-	-	CASGLDPPRGLFF	TGTGCTAGTGGTTTGGACCCTCCACGGGGACTGTTTTTT
TRBV2	TRBJ2-5	many	-	CASSLAEGETQYF	TGTGCCAGCAGTTTGGCCGAGGGAGAGACCCAGTACTTC